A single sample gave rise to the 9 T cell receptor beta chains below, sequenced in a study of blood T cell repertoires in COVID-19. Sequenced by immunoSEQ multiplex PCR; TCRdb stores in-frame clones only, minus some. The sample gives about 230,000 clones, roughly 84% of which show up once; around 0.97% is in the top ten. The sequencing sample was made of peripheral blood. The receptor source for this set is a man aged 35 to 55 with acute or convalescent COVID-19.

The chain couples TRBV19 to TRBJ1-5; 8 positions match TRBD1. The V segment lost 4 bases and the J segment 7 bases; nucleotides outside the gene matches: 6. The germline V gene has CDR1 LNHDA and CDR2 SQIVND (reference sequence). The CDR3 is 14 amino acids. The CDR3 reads CASSTRTGIQPQHF. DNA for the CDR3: TGTGCCAGTAGTACCCGGACAGGGATCCAGCCCCAGCATTTT.

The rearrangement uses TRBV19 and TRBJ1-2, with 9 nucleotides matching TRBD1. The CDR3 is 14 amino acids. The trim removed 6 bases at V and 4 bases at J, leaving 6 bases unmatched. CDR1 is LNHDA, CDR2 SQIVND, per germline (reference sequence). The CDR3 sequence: CASRSTGGGYGYTF. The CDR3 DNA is TGTGCCAGTAGAAGTACAGGGGGCGGCTATGGCTACACCTTC.

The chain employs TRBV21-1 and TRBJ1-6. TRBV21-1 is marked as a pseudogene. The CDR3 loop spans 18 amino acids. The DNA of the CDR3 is TGTGCCAGCAGCAAAGCGCTTTGGAGCTTCTCCTATAATTCACCCCTCCACTTT. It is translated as CASSKALWSFSYNSPLHF.

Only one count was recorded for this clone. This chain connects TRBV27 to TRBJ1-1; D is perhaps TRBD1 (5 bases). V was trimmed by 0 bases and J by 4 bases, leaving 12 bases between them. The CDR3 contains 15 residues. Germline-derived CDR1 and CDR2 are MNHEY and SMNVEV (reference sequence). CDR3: CASSLSAGRSTEAFF. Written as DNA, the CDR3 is TGTGCCAGCAGTTTATCGGCAGGGCGGAGCACTGAAGCTTTCTTT.

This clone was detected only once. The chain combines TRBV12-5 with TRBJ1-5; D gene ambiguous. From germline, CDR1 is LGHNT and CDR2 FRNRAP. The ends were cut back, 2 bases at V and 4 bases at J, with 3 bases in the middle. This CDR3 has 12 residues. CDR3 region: CASGLTNQPQHF. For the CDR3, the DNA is TGTGCTAGTGGTTTGACAAATCAGCCCCAGCATTTT.

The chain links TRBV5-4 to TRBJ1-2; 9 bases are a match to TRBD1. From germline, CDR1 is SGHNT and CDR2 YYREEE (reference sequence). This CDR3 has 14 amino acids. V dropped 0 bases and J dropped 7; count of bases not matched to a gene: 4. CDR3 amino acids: CASSLAGTGFGYTF. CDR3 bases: TGTGCCAGCAGCTTGGCCGGGACAGGGTTTGGCTACACCTTC. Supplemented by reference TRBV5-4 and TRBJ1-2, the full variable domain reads ETGVTQSPTHLIKTRGQQVTLRCSSQSGHNTVSWYQQALGQGPQFIFQYYREEENGRGNFPPRFSGLQFPNYSSELNVNALELDDSALYLCASSLAGTGFGYTFGSGTRLTVV.

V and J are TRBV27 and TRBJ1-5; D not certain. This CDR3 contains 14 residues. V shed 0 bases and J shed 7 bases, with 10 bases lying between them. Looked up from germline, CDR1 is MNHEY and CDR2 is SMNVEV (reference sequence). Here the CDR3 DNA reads TGTGCCAGCAGTTTATCGGTGCTGGGCCAGCCCCAGCATTTT. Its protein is CASSLSVLGQPQHF.

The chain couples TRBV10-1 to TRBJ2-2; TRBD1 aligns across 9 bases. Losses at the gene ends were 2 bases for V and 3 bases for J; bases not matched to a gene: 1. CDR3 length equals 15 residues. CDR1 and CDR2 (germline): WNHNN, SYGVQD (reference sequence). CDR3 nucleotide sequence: TGCGCCAGCAGTGAGAGGGACAGGGACACCGGGGAGCTGTTTTTT. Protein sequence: CASSERDRDTGELFF.

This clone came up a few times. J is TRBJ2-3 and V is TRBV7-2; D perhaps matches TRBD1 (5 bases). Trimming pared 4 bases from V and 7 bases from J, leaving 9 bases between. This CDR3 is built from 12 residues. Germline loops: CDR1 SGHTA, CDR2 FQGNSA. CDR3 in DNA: TGTGCCAGCAGCTCCGCAGGGTATACGCAGTATTTT. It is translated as CASSSAGYTQYF.